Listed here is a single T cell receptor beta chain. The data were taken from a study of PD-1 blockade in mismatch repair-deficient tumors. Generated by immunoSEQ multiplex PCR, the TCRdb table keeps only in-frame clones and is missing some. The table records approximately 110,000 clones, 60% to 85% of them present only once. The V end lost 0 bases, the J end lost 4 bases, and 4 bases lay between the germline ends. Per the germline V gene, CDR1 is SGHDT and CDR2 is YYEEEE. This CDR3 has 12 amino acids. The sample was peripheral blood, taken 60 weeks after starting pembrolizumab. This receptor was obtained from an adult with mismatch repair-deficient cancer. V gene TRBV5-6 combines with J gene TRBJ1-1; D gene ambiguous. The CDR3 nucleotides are TGTGCCAGCAGCTTGGGGCTCACTGAAGCTTTCTTT. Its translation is CASSLGLTEAFF.